The TCR beta chain under discussion was sequenced for a study of blood T cell repertoires in COVID-19. TCRdb's table, derived via immunoSEQ multiplex PCR, lists solely in-frame clones and lacks some. The data hold about 170,000 clones, with 70% to 80% observed a single time. Germline V CDR1 and CDR2: SGHNT, YENEEA. The CDR3 is 15 residues long. The V end lost 1 base, the J end lost 6 bases, and 15 bases lay between the germline ends. The sample consisted of PBMCs or T cells enriched from blood (not recorded which). The genes are TRBV11-3 and TRBJ1-2; a possible D gene is TRBD1 (6 bases). The sequence was collected from a woman in her 70s in a cohort exposed to, infected with or recovered from COVID-19 (not recorded which). CDR3 residues: CASSLGNSGANGYTF. The DNA of the CDR3 is TGTGCCAGCAGCTTAGGGAATTCAGGGGCTAATGGCTACACCTTC.